This T cell receptor beta chain was identified in a study of T cell responses to AZD1222 COVID-19 vaccine. This table comes from immunoSEQ multiplex PCR, and its TCRdb copy is limited to in-frame clones, with some not included. The sample shows around 90,000 clones, 65% to 90% of them seen only once. Overall study results and limits: Sampling that yielded the repertoires occurred only after the peak T cell response. The donor cohort was predominantly white British with a female majority, and clonal diversity may have been underestimated. Seropositive AZD1222 recipients at baseline numbered only five or six.

Points on this clone: The antigen is undetermined.

CDR1 and CDR2 from the germline V gene are KGHSH and LQKENI. The CDR3 totals 15 residues. Trimming shortened V by 6 bases and J by 3 bases, and 18 bases separated the two germline ends. The sample was peripheral blood, taken on day 0 of AZD1222 vaccination. The receptor was isolated from an adult in good health. V usage is TRBV18 and J usage is TRBJ2-7; a weak D match, TRBD2 (5 bases). CDR3: CASSPSLEAGYEQYF. The CDR3 coding sequence is TGTGCCAGCTCTCCAAGCTTGGAGGCGGGCTACGAGCAGTACTTC.